The 16 T cell receptor beta chains listed next were all sequenced from one sample in a study of blood T cell repertoires in COVID-19. TCRdb's copy holds only in-frame clones and misses some; the assay was immunoSEQ multiplex PCR. Of about 59,000 clones listed, 70% to 90% were seen once; the top ten hold 6% to 8.5%. Sequenced input: peripheral blood. These receptors originate from a man aged 55 to 70 with active or convalescent COVID-19.

This clone has just one count. The chain combines TRBV2 with TRBJ2-1; D not resolved. Deletions cut 3 bases from V and 0 bases from J, with 6 bases between. Germline-derived CDR1 and CDR2 are SNHLY and FYNNEI. CDR3 length equals 14 residues. The CDR3 region has the DNA TGTGCCAGCAGTGAGGAGATCTCCTACAATGAGCAGTTCTTC. This gives the protein CASSEEISYNEQFF.

The chain uses TRBV7-2 and TRBJ2-1; 12 positions agree with TRBD2. Germline CDR1 reads SGHTA; CDR2 reads FQGNSA. CDR3 size: 17 residues. The V segment lost 3 bases and the J segment 4 bases; nucleotides outside the gene matches: 7. The CDR3 nucleotides are TGTGCCAGCAGCTTCGTCTCCGGGACTAGCGGGTACAATGAGCAGTTCTTC. As protein: CASSFVSGTSGYNEQFF.

This clone was seen a handful of times. The chain carries TRBV19 and TRBJ1-3; 8 bases line up with TRBD1. Trimming at V came to 9 bases and at J to 3 bases, leaving 7 bases not matched to a gene. CDR3 length: 14 amino acids. Per the germline V gene, CDR1 is LNHDA and CDR2 is SQIVND (reference sequence). The CDR3 loop is CASSGQGVGNTIYF. CDR3 in DNA: TGTGCCAGCTCCGGACAGGGAGTTGGAAACACCATATATTTT. Full variable domain (rest looked up from reference TRBV19 and TRBJ1-3): DGGITQSPKYLFRKEGQNVTLSCEQNLNHDAMYWYRQDPGQGLRLIYYSQIVNDFQKGDIAEGYSVSREKKESFPLTVTSAQKNPTAFYLCASSGQGVGNTIYFGEGSWLTVV.

V gene TRBV30 combines with J gene TRBJ1-3; 9 bases agree with TRBD1. CDR1 and CDR2 from the germline V gene are GTSNPN and SVGIG (reference sequence). Unmatched junction bases numbered 5, after V lost 5 bases and J lost 0 bases. The CDR3 has 15 amino acids. The CDR3 region has the DNA TGTGCCTGGGGGGGGACAGGGTTCTCTGGAAACACCATATATTTT. Protein: CAWGGTGFSGNTIYF.

The V call is TRBV16, the J call TRBJ1-5, with D tentatively TRBD1 (6 bases). The V end lost 0 bases, the J end lost 2 bases, and 8 bases lay between the germline ends. The CDR3 contains 15 residues. In germline, CDR1 is KGHSY, CDR2 FQNENV. The CDR3 protein is CASSQSGAGNQPQHF. As DNA, the CDR3 is TGTGCCAGCAGCCAATCGGGGGCGGGCAATCAGCCCCAGCATTTT.

The chain joins TRBV6-5 to TRBJ1-1; D possibly corresponds to TRBD1 (6 bases). V was cut by 5 bases and J by 5 bases, with 15 bases left in between. CDR1 and CDR2 (germline): MNHEY, SVGAGI. The CDR3 totals 14 residues. For the CDR3, the DNA is TGTGCCAGCAGTAGACAGGAGGCGAGGACTGAAGCTTTCTTT. Its protein product is CASSRQEARTEAFF.

The rearrangement joins TRBV27 to TRBJ1-6; D not certain. The germline CDR1 and CDR2 sequences are MNHEY and SMNVEV (reference sequence). There are 12 residues in the CDR3. V lost 5 bases, J lost 8 bases, and 7 bases lay in between. The CDR3 sequence is CASSPPDSPLHF. DNA of the CDR3: TGTGCCAGCAGTCCCCCGGATTCACCCCTCCACTTT.

The V call is TRBV19, the J call TRBJ1-1; D may be TRBD1 (5 bases). V was pared by 6 bases and J by 4 bases, with 12 bases between. This CDR3 is 13 amino acids long. Germline V lookup: CDR1 LNHDA, CDR2 SQIVND (reference sequence). CDR3 coding DNA: TGTGCCAGTAGAACAGGTGAAGGCACTGAAGCTTTCTTT. Translation: CASRTGEGTEAFF.

This clone was seen only a few times. This chain connects TRBV15 to TRBJ2-3, with 7 positions matching TRBD1. The length of the CDR3 is 16 residues. Germline CDR1 LNHNV, CDR2 YYDKDF (reference sequence). The ends lost 5 bases at V and 2 bases at J; junction bases unmatched: 10. The CDR3: CATSRWTGFATDTQYF. DNA of the CDR3: TGTGCCACCAGCCGATGGACAGGCTTTGCCACAGATACGCAGTATTTT.

This clone was detected a few times. This chain connects TRBV2 to TRBJ1-4, with a tentative D call TRBD1 (6 bases). The V end was cut by 4 bases, the J end by 3 bases, with 12 bases between. Germline assignment: CDR1 SNHLY and CDR2 FYNNEI. The CDR3 totals 15 residues. DNA of the CDR3: TGTGCCAGCAGTGTTCGGGGGGCTGCTAATGAAAAACTGTTTTTT. Protein: CASSVRGAANEKLFF.

The chain uses TRBV2 and TRBJ2-7; 7 bases are a match to TRBD1. Trimming at V came to 7 bases and at J to 2 bases, leaving 8 bases not matched to a gene. Looked up from germline, CDR1 is SNHLY and CDR2 is FYNNEI. This CDR3 has 14 residues. DNA of the CDR3: TGTGCCAGCACCGAAAACAGGGGCCCCTACGAGCAGTACTTC. Translated, it gives CASTENRGPYEQYF.

The J gene is TRBJ1-1, the V gene TRBV9; D call uncertain. The CDR3 is made up of 13 amino acids. V gave up 0 bases and J gave up 6 bases, with 9 bases separating them. Germline V gives CDR1 SGDLS, CDR2 YYNGEE. In DNA, the CDR3 is TGTGCCAGCAGCGTAGTAGAGGGCGCTGAAGCTTTCTTT. It yields the protein CASSVVEGAEAFF.

V usage is TRBV3-1 (or the pseudogene TRBV3-2) and J usage is TRBJ1-3; D call uncertain. CDR3 length equals 14 residues. Trimming shortened V by 4 bases and J by 0 bases, and 7 bases separated the two germline ends. Germline-derived CDR1 and CDR2 are LGHDT and YNNKEL (reference sequence). Written as DNA, the CDR3 is TGTGCCAGCAGCCCTCGTAGCTCTGGAAACACCATATATTTT. It encodes CASSPRSSGNTIYF.

This clone has only one observation. V gene TRBV18 combines with J gene TRBJ1-2; maybe TRBD1 (6 bases). V gave up 6 bases and J gave up 3 bases, with 17 bases separating them. The CDR3 has 15 residues. Germline values: CDR1 KGHSH, CDR2 LQKENI. The CDR3 DNA follows: TGTGCCAGCTCGTTTCAGTCGACAGGACACTATGGCTACACCTTC. This sequence encodes CASSFQSTGHYGYTF.

The gene calls are TRBV23-1 and TRBJ1-5, with 9 nucleotides matching TRBD1. TRBV23-1 is classed as an ORF, of uncertain function. The CDR3 loop spans 17 amino acids. With 4 bases clipped from V and 4 bases from J, the junction kept 11 bases outside the gene matches. CDR3 in DNA: TGCGCCAGCAGTCTCCCGGACAGGGGTTCTGGAAATCAGCCCCAGCATTTT. Encoded protein: CASSLPDRGSGNQPQHF.

This clone was detected only once. The junction departs from the called germline gene at one end, perhaps through a read error. The rearrangement uses TRBV6-5 and TRBJ1-2; TRBD1 agrees at 9 bases. Germline-derived CDR1 and CDR2 are MNHEY and SVGAGI. CDR3 length: 12 amino acids. The CDR3 loop is CASSSTGGASSF. CDR3 DNA: TGTGCCAGCAGCTCTACAGGGGGCGCCTCCTCTTTC.